These 21 T cell receptor beta chains were sequenced from one sample in a study of blood T cell repertoires in COVID-19. TCRdb keeps only in-frame clones here, not all; method: immunoSEQ multiplex PCR. Altogether approximately 250,000 clones are present, about four fifths being singletons, with the ten largest covering less than 2%. The sequencing input was peripheral blood. These receptors came from a middle-aged woman who had recovered from COVID-19.

This chain links TRBV11-2 with TRBJ2-1, with TRBD2 matching 10 bases. The CDR3 is made up of 16 amino acids. Germline V gene data show CDR1 as SGHAT and CDR2 as FQNNGV. Trimming removed 5 bases from V and 7 bases from J; junction bases left unmatched: 11. The CDR3 DNA is TGTGCCAGCAGCCTGAGACTAGCGGGCGTTTTTAATGAGCAGTTCTTC. Encoded protein: CASSLRLAGVFNEQFF. Full variable domain (remainder filled in from reference TRBV11-2 and TRBJ2-1): EAGVAQSPRYKIIEKRQSVAFWCNPISGHATLYWYQQILGQGPKLLIQFQNNGVVDDSQLPKDRFSAERLKGVDSTLKIQPAKLEDSAVYLCASSLRLAGVFNEQFFGPGTRLTVL.

In DNA, the CDR3 is TGTGCCAGCAGCCCAGCAGGGGTAGAGACCCAGTACTTC. Protein product: CASSPAGVETQYF. The chain joins TRBV13 to TRBJ2-5, with D maybe TRBD1 (6 bases). Trimming took off 5 bases at V and 4 bases at J, with 11 bases between the two ends. Germline lookup yields CDR1 PRHDT and CDR2 FYEKMQ (reference sequence). CDR3 length: 13 residues.

The rearrangement uses TRBV7-9 and TRBJ2-5; 9 nucleotides agree with TRBD1. V gave up 5 bases and J gave up 4 bases; unmatched junction bases: 8. The V gene's germline CDR1 is SEHNR and CDR2 FQNEAQ (reference sequence). This CDR3 is 15 amino acids long. The CDR3 DNA sequence: TGTGCCAGCAGCAGCCCGGGACAGGGTGGAGAGACCCAGTACTTC. It translates to CASSSPGQGGETQYF.

This chain links TRBV5-6 with TRBJ2-5, with TRBD1 matching over 7 bases. There are 17 residues in the CDR3. J gave up 4 bases and V 3 bases, and 15 bases lay outside the gene matches. Germline CDR1 is SGHDT and CDR2 is YYEEEE. CDR3 sequence reads: CASSSYRGEGASETQYF. In DNA, the CDR3 is TGTGCCAGCAGCTCCTACCGGGGTGAGGGGGCGTCAGAGACCCAGTACTTC.

The sample holds a few counts of this clone. The chain uses TRBV4-2 and TRBJ2-1; 12 nucleotides match TRBD2. The CDR3 length is 16 residues. CDR1 and CDR2 (germline): LGHNA, YNFKEQ. After removal of 0 bases from V and 9 bases from J, the junction contained 6 bases not matched to a gene. CDR3 DNA sequence: TGTGCCAGCAGCCAAGATACTAGCGGGGGGACAGGTGAGCAGTTCTTC. Its protein product is CASSQDTSGGTGEQFF.

In this sample, this clone turned up a few times. The chain links TRBV6-1 to TRBJ1-4; 7 nucleotides line up with TRBD1. CDR1 MNHNS and CDR2 SASEGT come from the germline V gene. CDR3 length: 15 amino acids. V was pared by 2 bases and J by 2 bases, with 2 bases of the junction left unmatched. CDR3: CASSELTGTNEKLFF. The CDR3 nucleotides are TGTGCCAGCAGTGAATTGACAGGGACTAATGAAAAACTGTTTTTT.

V is TRBV28 and J is TRBJ1-2, with 9 positions matching TRBD1. There are 16 residues in the CDR3. J lost 6 bases, V lost 4 bases, and 12 bases had no gene match. Germline loops: CDR1 MDHEN, CDR2 SYDVKM. CDR3 sequence reads: CASSSPGQGWGHGYTF. The CDR3 DNA is TGTGCCAGCAGTTCGCCGGGACAGGGATGGGGTCATGGCTACACCTTC.

The chain carries TRBV7-2 and TRBJ2-7, with 10 bases that match TRBD1. The CDR3 sequence is 15 residues long. Germline V gene sequence: CDR1 SGHTA, CDR2 FQGNSA. Trimming took 5 bases from V and 4 from J; bases not matched to a gene: 8. DNA of the CDR3: TGTGCCAGCAGCCTATCCGGGACAGGGGTTTACGAGCAGTACTTC. Its translation: CASSLSGTGVYEQYF.

The genes are TRBV5-1 and TRBJ2-2, with D uncertain. CDR1 is SGHRS and CDR2 is YFSETQ in the germline V gene. Deletions cut 0 bases from V and 0 bases from J, with 6 bases between. The CDR3 sequence is 15 residues long. The CDR3 here is CASSLETPNTGELFF. The CDR3 DNA reads as TGCGCCAGCAGCTTGGAGACACCGAACACCGGGGAGCTGTTTTTT.

The chain links TRBV14 to TRBJ2-1; 7 nucleotides line up with TRBD1. V was clipped by 6 bases and J by 8 bases; unmatched bases: 4. CDR1 and CDR2 (germline): SGHDN, FVKESK. This CDR3 has 12 residues. In nucleotides, the CDR3 is TGTGCCAGCAGAGGACAGGTCGATGAGCAGTTCTTC. It yields the protein CASRGQVDEQFF.

The V and J genes are TRBV19 and TRBJ2-5, with D uncertain. V was shortened by 5 bases and J by 4 bases, with 14 bases between the two germline ends. The CDR3 consists of 14 residues. Per germline, CDR1 LNHDA and CDR2 SQIVND (reference sequence). This CDR3 is CASSEQSLGETQYF. Written as DNA, the CDR3 is TGTGCCAGTAGTGAACAGTCGCTCGGAGAGACCCAGTACTTC.

Here the CDR3 reads CASRVGAVTGYEQYF. The CDR3 coding sequence is TGTGCCAGCAGAGTTGGGGCTGTGACAGGCTACGAGCAGTACTTC. This chain uses TRBV6-5 with TRBJ2-7, with D possibly TRBD1 on 6 matching bases. Germline V CDR1 and CDR2: MNHEY, SVGAGI. Trimming cost V 6 bases and J 3 bases, with 18 bases left between them. The CDR3 loop spans 15 amino acids.

V usage is TRBV28 and J usage is TRBJ1-5; unclear D gene. Germline values: CDR1 MDHEN, CDR2 SYDVKM. The CDR3 contains 14 residues. Trimming removed 4 bases from V and 2 bases from J, with 9 bases in between. The CDR3 DNA is TGTGCCAGCAGTTCTCCCGAGGGCAATCAGCCCCAGCATTTT. It codes for CASSSPEGNQPQHF.

The chain combines TRBV12-3 or TRBV12-4 with TRBJ2-3; D call uncertain. This CDR3 is built from 12 residues. V was clipped by 5 bases and J by 2 bases, with 5 bases between them. The CDR3 DNA reads as TGTGCCAGCAGTCCCTACACAGATACGCAGTATTTT. Translation: CASSPYTDTQYF.

The chain is built from TRBV7-2 and TRBJ2-3; no firm D call. CDR1 is SGHTA and CDR2 is FQGNSA in the germline V gene. This CDR3 has 14 residues. V dropped 2 bases and J dropped 0 bases, with 6 bases sitting between them. The CDR3 nucleotides read TGTGCCAGCAGCTTATCCGGGAGCACAGATACGCAGTATTTT. It codes for CASSLSGSTDTQYF.

The chain couples TRBV23-1 to TRBJ2-7; D is ambiguous. TRBV23-1 is treated as an ORF (open reading frame) with a function not yet certain. The CDR3 has 15 residues. Trimming shortened V by 0 bases and J by 3 bases, and 12 bases separated the two germline ends. CDR3 sequence: CASSQSARSCYEQYF. CDR3 coding DNA: TGCGCCAGCAGTCAATCGGCCAGGTCCTGCTACGAGCAGTACTTC.

The chain is built from TRBV9 and TRBJ2-1; D not certain. In germline, CDR1 is SGDLS, CDR2 YYNGEE. The V and J ends lost 4 bases and 0 bases respectively, with 8 bases between them. The CDR3 runs to 14 residues. The CDR3 sequence is CASSRVSSYNEQFF. The CDR3 nucleotides are TGTGCCAGCAGCCGAGTGAGCTCCTACAATGAGCAGTTCTTC.

V gene TRBV7-6 combines with J gene TRBJ2-1; 12 bases agree with TRBD2. The length of the CDR3 is 15 residues. The trim removed 4 bases at V and 8 bases at J, leaving 6 bases unmatched. Germline V gene sequence: CDR1 SGHVS, CDR2 FNYEAQ. CDR3 sequence: CASSSLAGGPYEQFF. The CDR3 DNA follows: TGTGCCAGCAGCTCCCTAGCGGGGGGGCCATATGAGCAGTTCTTC.

This clone appeared once. J is TRBJ2-7 and V is TRBV11-2; perhaps TRBD1 as D (5 bases). This CDR3 has 13 residues. Trimming stripped 3 bases from V and 2 bases from J, with 8 bases between. Looked up from germline, CDR1 is SGHAT and CDR2 is FQNNGV. The CDR3 here is CASSLPGPYEQYF. Written as DNA, the CDR3 is TGTGCCAGCAGCTTGCCAGGGCCCTACGAGCAGTACTTC.

This clone showed up just once. V is TRBV10-2 and J is TRBJ2-3; TRBD2 matches 13 bases. The J segment lost 6 bases and the V segment lost 4 bases, leaving 10 bases of the junction unmatched. Germline lookup yields CDR1 WSHSY and CDR2 SAAADI. This CDR3 is 17 amino acids long. The CDR3 reads CASSVTSGGAGEDTQYF. CDR3 sequence (DNA): TGCGCCAGCAGTGTCACTAGCGGGGGGGCAGGAGAGGATACGCAGTATTTT.

This chain connects TRBV7-6 to TRBJ2-1; D is perhaps TRBD2 (5 bases). CDR3 length: 15 amino acids. Germline CDR1 is SGHVS and CDR2 is FNYEAQ. The V gene lost 7 bases and the J gene lost 7 bases, with 20 bases spanning the gap. CDR3 coding DNA: TGTGCCAGCACCTCGGACGGAGGAGTCTGGAATGAGCAGTTCTTC. Residues: CASTSDGGVWNEQFF.